This TCR beta chain was identified during a study of T-cell memory formation after mild COVID-19. TCRdb re-derived calls from the 5' RACE reads in MiXCR, one entry per CDR3 protein. The table has about 390,000 distinct CDR3 sequences, more than 20% seen once; the top ten hold around 12%. This CDR3 region has 16 residues. Trimming removed 2 bases from V and 2 bases from J, with 13 bases in between. CDR1 SGHTA and CDR2 FQGNSA come from the germline V gene. The receptor was derived from an adult woman who had mild COVID-19 (a few samples of this study predate the infection). Cell type and time point are not known. V is TRBV7-2 and J is TRBJ2-4, with D perhaps matching TRBD1 or TRBD2 (6 bases each). The sequenced sample was PBMCs or a T cell subset sorted from them (not recorded which). The DNA of the CDR3 is TGTGCCAGCAGCTTATTGGGGGGCTTACCCAAAAACATTCAGTACTTC. Translating it yields CASSLLGGLPKNIQYF.